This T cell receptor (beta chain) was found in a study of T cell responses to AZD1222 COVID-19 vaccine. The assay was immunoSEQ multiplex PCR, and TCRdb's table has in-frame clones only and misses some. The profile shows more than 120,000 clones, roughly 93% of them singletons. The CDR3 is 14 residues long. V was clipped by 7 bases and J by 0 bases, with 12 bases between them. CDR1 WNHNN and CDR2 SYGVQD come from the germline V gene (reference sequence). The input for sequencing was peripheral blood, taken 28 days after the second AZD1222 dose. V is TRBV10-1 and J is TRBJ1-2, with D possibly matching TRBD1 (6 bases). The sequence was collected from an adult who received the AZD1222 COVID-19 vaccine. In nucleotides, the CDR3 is TGCGCCAGCAATTGGACAGTTTCTAACTATGGCTACACCTTC. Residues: CASNWTVSNYGYTF.